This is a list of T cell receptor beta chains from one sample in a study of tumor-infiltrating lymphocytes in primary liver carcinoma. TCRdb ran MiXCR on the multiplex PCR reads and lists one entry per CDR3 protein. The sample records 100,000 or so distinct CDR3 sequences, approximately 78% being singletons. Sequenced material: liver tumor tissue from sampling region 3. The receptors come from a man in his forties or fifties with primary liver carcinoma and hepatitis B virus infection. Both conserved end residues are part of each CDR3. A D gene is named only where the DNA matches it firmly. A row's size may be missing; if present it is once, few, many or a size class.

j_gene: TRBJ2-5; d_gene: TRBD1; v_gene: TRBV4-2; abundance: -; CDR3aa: CAGSQDGTGGQETHYF; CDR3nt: TGTGCCGGCAGCCAAGACGGGACAGGGGGCCAAGAGACCCACTATTTC
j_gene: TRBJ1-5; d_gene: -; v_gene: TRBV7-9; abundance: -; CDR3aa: CVSSPQGGSNQPQHF; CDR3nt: TGTGTCAGTAGTCCCCAGGGAGGAAGCAATCAGCCCCAGCATTTT
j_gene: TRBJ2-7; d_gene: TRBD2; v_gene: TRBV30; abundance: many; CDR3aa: CAWRGLAESYEQYF; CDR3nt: TGTGCCTGGAGGGGACTAGCGGAGTCCTACGAGCAGTACTTC
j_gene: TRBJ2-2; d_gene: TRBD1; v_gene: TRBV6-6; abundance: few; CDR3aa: CASTTGGTNTGEQFF; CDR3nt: TGTGCCAGCACTACAGGGGGGACGAACACCGGGGAGCAGTTTTTT
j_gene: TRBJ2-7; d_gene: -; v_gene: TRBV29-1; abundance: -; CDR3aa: CSAMTSGTATPYEQHF; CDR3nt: TGCAGCGCCATGACATCTGGGACCGCCACTCCCTACGAACAGCACTTC
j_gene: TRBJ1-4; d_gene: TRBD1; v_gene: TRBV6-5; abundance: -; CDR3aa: CAGKVAVTGVEKLFF; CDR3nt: TGTGCCGGCAAAGTCGCTGTAACAGGGGTAGAAAAACTGTTTTTT
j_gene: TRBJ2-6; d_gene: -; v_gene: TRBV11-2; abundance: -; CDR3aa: CANSMGGERDISLSGANVLTF; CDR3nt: TGTGCCAACAGCATGGGGGGAGAGAGGGACATTTCCCTCTCTGGGGCCAACGTCCTGACTTTC
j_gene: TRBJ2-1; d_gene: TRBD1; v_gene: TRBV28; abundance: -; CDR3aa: CASRPLDRVNKQFF; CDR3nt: TGTGCCAGCAGGCCGCTGGACAGGGTTAATAAGCAGTTCTTC
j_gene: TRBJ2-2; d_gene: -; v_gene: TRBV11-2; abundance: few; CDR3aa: CASSLYSGANTGELFF; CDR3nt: TGTGCCAGCAGCTTATACTCGGGAGCGAACACCGGGGAGCTGTTTTTT
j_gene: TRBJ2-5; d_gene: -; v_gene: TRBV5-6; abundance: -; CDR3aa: CTSSLEAGQETQYF; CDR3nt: TGTACCAGCAGCTTGGAGGCTGGTCAAGAGACCCAGTACTTC
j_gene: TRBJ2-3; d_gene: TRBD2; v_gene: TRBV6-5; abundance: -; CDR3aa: CASNPGLVGTDRQYF; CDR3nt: TGTGCCAGTAACCCAGGACTAGTGGGAACAGATAGGCAGTATTTT
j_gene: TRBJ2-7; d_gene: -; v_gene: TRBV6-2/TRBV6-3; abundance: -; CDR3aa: CASIYEVPYEHYF; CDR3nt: TGTGCCAGCATTTACGAGGTTCCCTACGAGCACTACTTC
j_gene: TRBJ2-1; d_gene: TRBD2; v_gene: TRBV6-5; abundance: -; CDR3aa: CAISYYGAGVRNEQFF; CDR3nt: TGTGCCATTAGTTACTATGGCGCGGGAGTGCGGAATGAGCAATTCTTC
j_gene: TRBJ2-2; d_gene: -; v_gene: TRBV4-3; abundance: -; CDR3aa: CPSSQLVGPESDTGELFF; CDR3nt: TGCCCCAGCAGCCAACTGGTCGGCCCGGAATCCGACACCGGGGAGCTGTTTTTT
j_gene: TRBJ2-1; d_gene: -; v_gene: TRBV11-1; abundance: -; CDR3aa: CASSSGDSNNEQLF; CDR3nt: TGTGCCAGCAGCTCAGGCGACTCGAACAATGAGCAGTTGTTC
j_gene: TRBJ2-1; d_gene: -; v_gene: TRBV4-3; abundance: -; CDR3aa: CACSQGLGDLTYNEQFF; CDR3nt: TGCGCCTGTAGCCAAGGGCTCGGTGACCTTACCTACAATGAGCAGTTCTTC
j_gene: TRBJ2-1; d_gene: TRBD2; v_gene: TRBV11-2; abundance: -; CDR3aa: CASSFGLAETLYYNEQFF; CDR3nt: TGCGCCAGCAGCTTCGGGCTAGCGGAAACCCTCTACTACAATGAGCAGTTCTTC
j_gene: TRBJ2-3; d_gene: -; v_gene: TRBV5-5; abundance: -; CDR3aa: CASSLLVSPSDTQYF; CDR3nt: TGTGCCAGCAGCCTGTTAGTATCTCCGTCAGATACGCAGTATTTT
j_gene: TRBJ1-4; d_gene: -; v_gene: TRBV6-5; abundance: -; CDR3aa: CANCPAAGTNEKLFF; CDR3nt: TGTGCCAACTGTCCCGCAGCGGGCACTAATGAAAAACTGTTTTTT
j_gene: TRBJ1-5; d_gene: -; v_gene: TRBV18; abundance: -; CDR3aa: CTSSPGSGSHQPQHF; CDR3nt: TGTACCAGCTCACCGGGATCGGGCTCACATCAGCCCCAGCATTTT
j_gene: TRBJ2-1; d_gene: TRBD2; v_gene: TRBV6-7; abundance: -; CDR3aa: CARNYPASGNFSSYHEQFF; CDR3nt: TGTGCCAGAAATTACCCGGCTAGCGGGAATTTTAGCTCCTACCATGAGCAGTTCTTC
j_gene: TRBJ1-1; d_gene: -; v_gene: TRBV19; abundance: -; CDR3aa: CASSYADPLEAFF; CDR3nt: TGTGCCAGTAGTTATGCGGACCCTCTTGAAGCTTTCTTT
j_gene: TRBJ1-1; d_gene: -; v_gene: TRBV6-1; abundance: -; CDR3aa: CASSWWDTVAFF; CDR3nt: TGTGCCAGCAGTTGGTGGGACACTGTAGCTTTCTTT
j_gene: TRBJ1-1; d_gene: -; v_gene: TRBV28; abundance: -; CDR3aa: CASTQVGLWAEAFF; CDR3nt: TGTGCCAGCACCCAAGTGGGGTTGTGGGCTGAAGCTTTCTTT
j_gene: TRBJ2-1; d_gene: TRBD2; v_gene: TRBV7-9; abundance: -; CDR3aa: CASSRTSGLLNYNEQFF; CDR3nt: TGTGCCAGTAGCCGGACTAGCGGACTACTAAACTACAATGAGCAGTTCTTC
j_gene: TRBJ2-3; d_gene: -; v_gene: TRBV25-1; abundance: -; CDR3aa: CDSMAQGDTQYF; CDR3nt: TGTGACAGCATGGCTCAGGGGGATACGCAGTATTTT
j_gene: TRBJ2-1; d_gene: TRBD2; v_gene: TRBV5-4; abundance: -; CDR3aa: CASNLNLAGANEQFF; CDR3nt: TGTGCCAGCAACTTGAATCTAGCGGGAGCCAATGAACAGTTCTTC
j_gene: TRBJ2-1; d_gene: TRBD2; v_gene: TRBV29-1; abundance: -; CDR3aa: CSFLREEQSF; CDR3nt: TGCAGCTTTCTCCGGGAGGAGCAGTCCTTC
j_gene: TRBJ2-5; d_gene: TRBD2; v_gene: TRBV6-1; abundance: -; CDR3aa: CTSSPWTSGSIETQYF; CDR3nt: TGTACCAGCAGTCCCTGGACTAGCGGGAGTATAGAGACACAGTACTTC
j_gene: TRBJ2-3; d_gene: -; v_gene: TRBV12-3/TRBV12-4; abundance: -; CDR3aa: CAGSSTTAASDIDTQYF; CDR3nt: TGTGCCGGCAGTTCAACTACCGCGGCTTCAGACATAGATACGCAGTATTTT
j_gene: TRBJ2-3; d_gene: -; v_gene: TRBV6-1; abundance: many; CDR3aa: CASSDGGATQYF; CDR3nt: TGTGCCAGCAGTGATGGGGGAGCTACGCAGTATTTT
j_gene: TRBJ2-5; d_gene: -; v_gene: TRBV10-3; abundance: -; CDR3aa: CAIGGGALQETQDF; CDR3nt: TGTGCCATCGGAGGGGGGGCCCTACAAGAGACCCAAGACTTC
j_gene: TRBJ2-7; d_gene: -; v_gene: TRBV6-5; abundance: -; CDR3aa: CASSPQSADEQYF; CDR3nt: TGTGCCAGCAGTCCCCAGTCCGCTGACGAGCAGTACTTC
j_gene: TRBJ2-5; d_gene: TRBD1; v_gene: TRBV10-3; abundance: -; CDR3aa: CAIRYWTGAAGTQYF; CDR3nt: TGTGCCATCCGCTACTGGACAGGAGCCGCAGGGACCCAGTACTTC
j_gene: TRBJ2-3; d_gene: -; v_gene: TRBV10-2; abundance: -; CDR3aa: CVSSRTDMQYF; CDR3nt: TGCGTCAGCAGTCGAACAGATATGCAGTATTTT
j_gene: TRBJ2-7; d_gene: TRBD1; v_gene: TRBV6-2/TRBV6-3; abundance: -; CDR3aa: CVSTDRGEQYF; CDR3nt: TGTGTCAGCACCGACAGGGGCGAGCAGTATTTC
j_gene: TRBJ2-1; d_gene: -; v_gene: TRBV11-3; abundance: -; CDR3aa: CASTQAGTAYNEQFF; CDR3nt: TGTGCCAGCACCCAAGCCGGGACTGCGTACAATGAGCAGTTCTTC
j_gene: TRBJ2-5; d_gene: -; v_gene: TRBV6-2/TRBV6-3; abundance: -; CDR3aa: CASSELTAAGDETQYF; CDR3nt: TGTGCCAGCAGTGAATTGACGGCAGCGGGTGATGAGACCCAGTACTTC
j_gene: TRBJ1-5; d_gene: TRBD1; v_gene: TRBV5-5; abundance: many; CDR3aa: CASSSGQTISNQPQHF; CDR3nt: TGTGCCAGCAGCTCGGGACAGACGATTAGCAATCAGCCCCAGCATTTT
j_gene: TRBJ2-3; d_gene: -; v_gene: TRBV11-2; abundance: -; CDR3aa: CASSTDSGGADTQYF; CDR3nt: TGTGCCAGCAGCACAGACTCGGGTGGGGCCGATACGCAGTATTTT
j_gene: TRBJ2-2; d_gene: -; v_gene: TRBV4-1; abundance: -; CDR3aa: CASSRPARGVGDTRELYF; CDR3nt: TGCGCCAGCAGCCGACCCGCCCGAGGGGTCGGGGACACCAGGGAGCTGTATTTT
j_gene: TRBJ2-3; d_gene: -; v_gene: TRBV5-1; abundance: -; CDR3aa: CASRIQEGTDTQQF; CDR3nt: TGCGCCAGCAGAATTCAGGAGGGCACAGATACTCAGCAATTT
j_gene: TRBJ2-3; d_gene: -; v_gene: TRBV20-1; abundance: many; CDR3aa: CSALLTDTQYF; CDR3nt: TGCAGTGCTCTCCTCACAGATACGCAGTATTTT
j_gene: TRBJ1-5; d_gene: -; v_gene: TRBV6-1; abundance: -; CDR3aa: CAISGPRGAKPQHF; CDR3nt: TGTGCCATCAGTGGACCCAGGGGCGCGAAGCCCCAACATTTT
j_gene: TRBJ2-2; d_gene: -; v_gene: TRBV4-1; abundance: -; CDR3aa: CANSHAVAGKLFF; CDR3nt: TGCGCCAACAGCCACGCCGTAGCCGGGAAGCTGTTTTTT
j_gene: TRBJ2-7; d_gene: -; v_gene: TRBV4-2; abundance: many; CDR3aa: CASSPSWGEVHEQYF; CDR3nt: TGTGCCAGCAGCCCGAGTTGGGGAGAAGTGCACGAGCAGTACTTC
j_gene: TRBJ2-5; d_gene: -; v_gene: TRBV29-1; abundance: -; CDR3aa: CSVAPRFQETQYF; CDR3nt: TGCAGTGTTGCCCCCAGGTTCCAAGAGACCCAGTACTTC
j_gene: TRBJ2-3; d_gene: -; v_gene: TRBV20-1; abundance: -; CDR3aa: CSGVGGANTDTQYF; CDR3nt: TGCAGTGGGGTTGGCGGAGCTAACACAGATACGCAGTATTTT
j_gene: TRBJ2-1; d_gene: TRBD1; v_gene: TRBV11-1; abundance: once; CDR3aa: CASSPIEGAYYNEQFF; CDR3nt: TGTGCCAGTAGCCCCATAGAGGGGGCGTATTACAATGAGCAGTTCTTC
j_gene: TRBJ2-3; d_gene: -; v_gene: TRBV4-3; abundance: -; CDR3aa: CASTREGGPTGDRSTDTQYF; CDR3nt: TGCGCCAGCACCCGAGAGGGTGGACCCACGGGAGATCGAAGCACAGATACGCAGTATTTT
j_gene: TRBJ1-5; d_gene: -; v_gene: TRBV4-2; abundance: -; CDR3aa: CASSGAAGVGNQPQHF; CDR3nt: TGTGCCAGCAGCGGGGCGGCGGGGGTAGGCAATCAGCCCCAGCATTTT
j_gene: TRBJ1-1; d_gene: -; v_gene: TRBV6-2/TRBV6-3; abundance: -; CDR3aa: CARSYDQGSIEAFF; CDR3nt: TGTGCCAGGAGTTACGACCAGGGAAGCATTGAAGCTTTCTTT
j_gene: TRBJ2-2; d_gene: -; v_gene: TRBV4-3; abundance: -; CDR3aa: CVSSPRCPTRGGSTGELFF; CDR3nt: TGCGTCAGCAGCCCCCGATGCCCGACAAGAGGCGGCTCCACCGGGGAGCTGTTTTTT